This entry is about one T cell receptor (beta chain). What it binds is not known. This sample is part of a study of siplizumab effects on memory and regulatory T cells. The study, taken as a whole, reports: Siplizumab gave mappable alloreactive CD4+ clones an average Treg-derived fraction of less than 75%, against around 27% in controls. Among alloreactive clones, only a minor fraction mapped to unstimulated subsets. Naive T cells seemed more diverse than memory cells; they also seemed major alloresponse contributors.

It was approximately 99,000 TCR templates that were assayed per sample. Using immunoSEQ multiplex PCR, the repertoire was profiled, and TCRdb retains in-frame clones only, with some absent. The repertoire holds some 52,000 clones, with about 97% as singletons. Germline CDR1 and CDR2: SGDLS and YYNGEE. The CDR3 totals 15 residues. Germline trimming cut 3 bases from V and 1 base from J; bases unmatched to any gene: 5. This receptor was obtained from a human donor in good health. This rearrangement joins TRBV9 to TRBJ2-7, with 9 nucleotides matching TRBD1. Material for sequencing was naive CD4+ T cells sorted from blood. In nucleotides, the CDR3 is TGTGCCAGCAGCGATGGACAGGGGACGTCCTACGAGCAGTACTTC. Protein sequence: CASSDGQGTSYEQYF.